This section outlines one T cell receptor (beta chain) sequence together with its context. Its target is unknown. With V trimmed by 4 bases and J by 7 bases, 8 bases remained unmatched. The germline V gene encodes CDR1 SGHTA and CDR2 FQGNSA. The CDR3 is made up of 15 amino acids. This sample is drawn from a study of CD8+ T cells in alopecia areata. General study findings and limits: Affected lesional scalp, above all in alopecia totalis/universalis, was more clonal than normal scalp.

Reverse transcription of extracted RNA yielded cDNA, which provided the sequencing template. Produced via immunoSEQ multiplex PCR; TCRdb's table is partial and in-frame only. The sample records 100,000 to 150,000 clones, roughly two fifths being singletons. The investigators collected lesional scalp punch biopsies and peripheral blood from alopecia areata patients. The chain couples TRBV7-2 to TRBJ2-7, with 12 positions matching TRBD2. The origin of this receptor is a human donor with alopecia areata. The sample comprised CD4+ T cells sorted from blood. The CDR3 loop is CASSYLAGGPGEQYF. CDR3 in DNA: TGTGCCAGCAGCTACCTAGCGGGAGGGCCGGGGGAGCAGTACTTC.